This T cell receptor beta chain originates from a study of blood T cell repertoires in COVID-19. Germline CDR1 and CDR2: SNHLY and FYNNEI. V was clipped by 6 bases and J by 7 bases, with 16 bases between them. This CDR3 comprises 14 residues. Profiled with immunoSEQ multiplex PCR; TCRdb holds only in-frame clones, not every one. The sample lists roughly 190,000 clones, around nine tenths occurring once. Sequenced material: peripheral blood. The chain has TRBV2 and TRBJ2-1; perhaps TRBD2 as D (5 bases). This receptor was taken from a man between 18 and 29 years old with active or convalescent COVID-19. The CDR3 DNA is TGTGCCAGCAGGTTAGCGTTTCTTCGAAATGAGCAGTTCTTC. Protein sequence: CASRLAFLRNEQFF.